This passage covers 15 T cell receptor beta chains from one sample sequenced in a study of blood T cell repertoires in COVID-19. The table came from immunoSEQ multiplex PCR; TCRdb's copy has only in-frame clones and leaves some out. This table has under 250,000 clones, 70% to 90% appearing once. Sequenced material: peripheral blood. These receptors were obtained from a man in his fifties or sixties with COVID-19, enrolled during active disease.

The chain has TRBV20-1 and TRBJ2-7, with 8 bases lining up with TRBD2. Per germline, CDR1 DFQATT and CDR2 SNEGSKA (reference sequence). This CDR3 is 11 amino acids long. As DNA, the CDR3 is TGCAGCGGGAGGGAGTCCTACGAGCAGTACTTC. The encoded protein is CSGRESYEQYF.

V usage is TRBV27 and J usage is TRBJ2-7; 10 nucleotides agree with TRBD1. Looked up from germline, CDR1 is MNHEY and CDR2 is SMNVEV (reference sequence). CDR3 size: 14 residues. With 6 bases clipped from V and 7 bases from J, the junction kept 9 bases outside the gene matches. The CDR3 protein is CASRADRGYGEQYF. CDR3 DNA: TGTGCCAGCAGAGCGGACAGGGGGTACGGGGAGCAGTACTTC.

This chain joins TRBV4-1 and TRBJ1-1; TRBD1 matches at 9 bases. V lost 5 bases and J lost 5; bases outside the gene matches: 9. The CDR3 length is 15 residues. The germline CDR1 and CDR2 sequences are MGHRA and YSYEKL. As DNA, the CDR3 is TGCGCCAGCAGCGGGACAGGGTGGGAAAAAACTGAAGCTTTCTTT. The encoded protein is CASSGTGWEKTEAFF.

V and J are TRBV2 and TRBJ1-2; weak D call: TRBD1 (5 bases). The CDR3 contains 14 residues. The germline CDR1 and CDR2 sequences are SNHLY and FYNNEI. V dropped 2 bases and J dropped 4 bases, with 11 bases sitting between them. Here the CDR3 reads CASSERGGSYGYTF. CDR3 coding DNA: TGTGCCAGCAGTGAACGCGGGGGGAGCTATGGCTACACCTTC. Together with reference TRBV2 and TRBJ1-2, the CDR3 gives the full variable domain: EPEVTQTPSHQVTQMGQEVILRCVPISNHLYFYWYRQILGQKVEFLVSFYNNEISEKSEIFDDQFSVERPDGSNFTLKIRSTKLEDSAMYFCASSERGGSYGYTFGSGTRLTVV.

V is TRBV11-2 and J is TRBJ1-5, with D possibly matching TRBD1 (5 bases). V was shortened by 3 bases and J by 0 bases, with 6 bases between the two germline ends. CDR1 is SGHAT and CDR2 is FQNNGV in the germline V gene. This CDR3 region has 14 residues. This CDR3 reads CASSFQGSNQPQHF. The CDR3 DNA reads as TGTGCCAGCAGCTTTCAGGGTAGCAATCAGCCCCAGCATTTT.

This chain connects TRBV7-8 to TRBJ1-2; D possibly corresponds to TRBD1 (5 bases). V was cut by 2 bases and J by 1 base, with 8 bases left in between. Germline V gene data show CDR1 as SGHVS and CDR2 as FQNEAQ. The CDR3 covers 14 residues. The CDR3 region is CASSLFGGNYGYTF. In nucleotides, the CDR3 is TGTGCCAGCAGCTTATTCGGGGGTAACTATGGCTACACCTTC. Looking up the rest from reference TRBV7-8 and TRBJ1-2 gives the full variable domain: GAGVSQSPRYKVAKRGQDVALRCDPISGHVSLFWYQQALGQGPEFLTYFQNEAQLDKSGLPSDRFFAERPEGSVSTLKIQRTQQEDSAVYLCASSLFGGNYGYTFGSGTRLTVV.

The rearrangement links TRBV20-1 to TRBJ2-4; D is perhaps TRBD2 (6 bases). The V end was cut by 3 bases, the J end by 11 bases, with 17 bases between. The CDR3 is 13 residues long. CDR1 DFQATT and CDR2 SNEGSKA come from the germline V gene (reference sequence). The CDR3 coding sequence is TGCAGTGCTAGTCCTAGCGCGGTCGGGTTTCAGTACTTC. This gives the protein CSASPSAVGFQYF.

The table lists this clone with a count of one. The chain's CDR3 is CASSLSRGSGTDTQYF. DNA for the CDR3: TGTGCCAGCAGCTTATCCCGGGGGTCGGGTACAGATACGCAGTATTTT. The V and J genes are TRBV7-3 and TRBJ2-3, with D perhaps TRBD2 (6 bases). Trimming pared 2 bases from V and 3 bases from J, leaving 15 bases between. The CDR3 length is 16 residues. CDR1 is SGHTA, CDR2 FQGTGA, per germline. The variable domain in full, with the rest retrieved from reference TRBV7-3 and TRBJ2-3, is GAGVSQTPSNKVTEKGKYVELRCDPISGHTALYWYRQSLGQGPEFLIYFQGTGAADDSGLPNDRFFAVRPEGSVSTLKIQRTERGDSAVYLCASSLSRGSGTDTQYFGPGTRLTVL.

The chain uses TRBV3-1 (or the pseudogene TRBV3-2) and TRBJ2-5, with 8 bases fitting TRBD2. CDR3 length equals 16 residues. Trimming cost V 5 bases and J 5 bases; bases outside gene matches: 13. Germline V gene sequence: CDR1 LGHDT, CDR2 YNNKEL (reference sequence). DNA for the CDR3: TGTGCCAGCAGCGCCCTGGGGCGGGAGGCCTCGGAGACCCAGTACTTC. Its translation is CASSALGREASETQYF.

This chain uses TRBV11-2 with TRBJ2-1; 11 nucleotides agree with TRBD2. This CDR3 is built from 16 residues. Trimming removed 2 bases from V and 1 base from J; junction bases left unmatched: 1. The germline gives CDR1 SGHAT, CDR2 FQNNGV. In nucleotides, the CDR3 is TGTGCCAGCAGCTTAACTAGCGGGAGTTCCTACAATGAGCAGTTCTTC. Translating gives CASSLTSGSSYNEQFF.

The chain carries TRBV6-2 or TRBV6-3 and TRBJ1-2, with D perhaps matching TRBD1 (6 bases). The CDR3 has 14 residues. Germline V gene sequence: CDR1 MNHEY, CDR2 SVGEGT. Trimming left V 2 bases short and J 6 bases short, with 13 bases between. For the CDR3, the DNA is TGTGCCAGCAGTTACCGGGGGGCCTACCATGGCTACACCTTC. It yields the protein CASSYRGAYHGYTF.

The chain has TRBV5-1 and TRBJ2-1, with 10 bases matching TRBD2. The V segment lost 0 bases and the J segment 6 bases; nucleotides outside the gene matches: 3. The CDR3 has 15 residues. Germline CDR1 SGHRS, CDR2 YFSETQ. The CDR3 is CASSLGASGSNEQFF. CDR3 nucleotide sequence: TGCGCCAGCAGCTTGGGGGCTAGCGGGAGCAATGAGCAGTTCTTC.

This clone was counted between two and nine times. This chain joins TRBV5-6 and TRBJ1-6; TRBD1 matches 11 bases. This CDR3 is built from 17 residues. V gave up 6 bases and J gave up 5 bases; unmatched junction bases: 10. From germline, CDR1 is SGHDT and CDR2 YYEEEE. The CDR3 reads CASTGYGTGGDNSPLHF. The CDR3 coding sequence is TGTGCCAGCACCGGATACGGGACAGGGGGAGATAATTCACCCCTCCACTTT.

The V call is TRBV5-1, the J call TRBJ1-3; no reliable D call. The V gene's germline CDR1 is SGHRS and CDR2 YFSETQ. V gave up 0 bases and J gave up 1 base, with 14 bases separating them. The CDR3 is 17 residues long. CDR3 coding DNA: TGCGCCAGCAGCTTGGGGAGAACTGATCCGTCTGGAAACACCATATATTTT. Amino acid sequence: CASSLGRTDPSGNTIYF. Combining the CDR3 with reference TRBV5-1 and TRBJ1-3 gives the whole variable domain KAGVTQTPRYLIKTRGQQVTLSCSPISGHRSVSWYQQTPGQGLQFLFEYFSETQRNKGNFPGRFSGRQFSNSRSEMNVSTLELGDSALYLCASSLGRTDPSGNTIYFGEGSWLTVV.

For the CDR3, the DNA is TGTGCCAGTAGTTGGGCGGGAGAGCTAGATACGCAGTATTTT. Amino acid sequence: CASSWAGELDTQYF. The chain couples TRBV19 to TRBJ2-3; 7 positions match TRBD2. The V gene end was trimmed by 5 bases and the J gene end by 5 bases; junction bases not matched to a gene: 7. The CDR3 consists of 14 residues. The germline gives CDR1 LNHDA, CDR2 SQIVND (reference sequence).